This paragraph reports one TCR beta chain. This receptor's antigen is unknown. Within one base of it there is no much larger clone, and no base qualities were kept. This entry comes from a study of shared clonotypes between healthy human individuals (dated by TCRdb to 2019 to 2021). About the investigation overall: The cohort included three men and two women between 18 and 49 years of age. Per donor, three plates each were used for CD4 naive and CD4 memory, two for CD8 naive, and one for CD8 memory. To estimate repertoire size and how much clonotype sharing occurs between individuals, the study deeply sequenced the blood TCR repertoires of five or six healthy adults. Different laboratories and diverse techniques were used to prepare libraries and sequence TCR repertoires, to increase sequencing depth and limit assay-specific biases. Leukapheresis yielded between about 0.9 and 8.9 billion PBMCs per donor. Here is what the overall study found, with its caveats: Based on pairwise subsampling, the degree of clonotype sharing among donors was expected to be affected by sequencing depth. Higher generation probabilities were observed for clonotypes shared by all four sorted-subset donors than for non-shared clonotypes. When several donors were compared, the shared fraction of clonotypes was around 5% for naive CD4, 3.5% to 4% for naive CD8, 2.3% for memory CD4, and approximately 0.4% for memory CD8. Estimated clonotype richness was generally larger for naive than for memory subsets. The small number of donors limited the genetic and exposure-history diversity represented. Rarefaction of sorted-subset datasets indicated incomplete sequencing despite the large sequencing depth. Only blood was sampled, and tissue TCR repertoires likely differ from those in blood.

Using the deep immunoSEQ assay, multiplex PCR amplified TCR CDR3 regions from genomic DNA. Extracted genomic DNA from each cell subset was spread evenly across all wells of several immunoSEQ 96-well plates, with each plate serving as a replicate. For sorted subsets, approximately 0.2 ug of genomic DNA, equivalent to 25,000 to 30,000 T cell genomes, went into each replicate PCR. Purified libraries were measured with a Qubit 3.0 fluorometer, size-checked on a Bioanalyzer 2100, and measured again with the KAPA Library Quantification kit. Every immunoSEQ 96-well plate was sequenced on a dedicated single-read 150-cycle Illumina NextSeq 550 flow cell. The authors' pipeline ran thus. Because only junctional sequences without quality scores were contained in the immunoSEQ output, filtering matching that applied to full-length reads could not be performed. Sequences were annotated with PyIR, a Python wrapper for IgBLAST v1.9, and V/J genes and CDR3 were assigned using IMGT germline references. Reads with weak V/J assignments (E-value above 1e-6), missing CDR3, stop codons, out-of-frame junctions, or ambiguous translated residues were removed. V3J clonotypes were defined by identical inferred V gene, J gene, and CDR3 amino acid sequence. Percentage overlap between repertoires was computed as shared unique clonotypes divided by the size of the smaller repertoire. Repertoire richness was assessed with RTK rarefaction, the Chao1 estimator, and Recon v2.1 estimates of unobserved clonotypes. Generation probabilities for all TCRbeta clonotypes obtained by the gDNA method from four donors were computed using OLGA. TCRdb holds this immuneACCESS table with in-frame rearrangements only. Some clones are missing; in checked studies, unresolved V genes explain under half, and the rest has no known cause. The V and J calls and clone size were taken over from that table, and D and trimming were inferred from the DNA. Counted in this sample were roughly 2,300,000 clones; 85% to 95% of them appeared once. The biggest ten clones account for 0.3% to 0.4% of the sample.

Healthy HIV-negative adults with no recently reported acute infections or vaccinations were included as donors. Every donor was a Caucasian adult residing in Nashville, Tennessee, USA. CD4+ T cells were enriched through magnetic negative selection, after which naive cells were positively selected on CD45RA and the remaining negative fraction served as the memory subset. After blood collection by leukapheresis, PBMCs were isolated using Ficoll-Histopaque density gradient centrifugation and then cryopreserved in the vapor phase of liquid nitrogen. Analytical flow cytometry was used to check the purity and quantity of each magnetically sorted T cell population. Genomic DNA was isolated from each sorted fraction and quantified by UV absorbance on a Nanodrop 2000c. The sample was naive CD4+ T cells from PBMCs. The cell subset or site label on this specimen signifies: CD45RA+ positively selected. The clonotype originates from a man aged 18 to 29 in good health. Some clones in this sample may be carry-over from other donors' samples.

In nucleotides, the sequence is TGCGCCAGCAGCTCGCAGGGGCCTCCGAACACCGGGGAGCTGTTTTTT. It encodes CASSSQGPPNTGELFF. The chain uses TRBV5-1 and TRBJ2-2; matching of 6 bases hints at TRBD1 as the D gene. The CDR3 covers 16 residues, taking in both the cysteine and the phenylalanine. Only the CDR3 DNA stays, 48 bases, in frame from base 1. CDR1 and CDR2 (SGHRS, YFSETQ) derive from the germline V gene. V is pared back by 3 bases and J by 0 bases, with 12 bases lying between the germline termini.